This T cell receptor (beta chain) was captured in a study of OX40 agonist ivuxolimab in advanced cancers. Turning to the study itself: An anti-OX40 (CD134) antibody with agonistic activity, ivuxolimab, was administered to patients. The dose-escalation cohort was about 86% male, with a mean age of 60 years, ranging about 20 to 85. Overall study results and limits: Partial responders receiving 0.1-3.0 mg/kg showed among the lowest clonal expansion.

As concerns this clone: No antigen is known for it.

Profiling relied on immunoSEQ multiplex PCR, and the TCRdb table lists in-frame clones only, not all of them. The sample shows approximately 50,000 clones, over 90% of them seen only once. This material consisted of CD4+ or CD8+ T cells sorted from blood, taken in a trial of the OX40 agonist ivuxolimab. This sequence was found in an adult with an advanced solid tumor such as melanoma, head and neck, liver or kidney cancer.

CDR3 bases: TGCGCCAGCAGCCAAGTGGCTAGCGCCTACAATGAGCAGTTCTTC. Protein product: CASSQVASAYNEQFF. J is TRBJ2-1 and V is TRBV4-3; TRBD2 is a possible D gene (6 bases). Germline loops: CDR1 LGHNA, CDR2 YSLEER. Trimming cost V 1 base and J 2 bases, with 9 bases left between them. The CDR3 has 15 residues.